This is a list of T cell receptor beta chains from one sample in a study of vaccination and CD4 T cells after COVID-19. Antigen specificity for these receptors is unknown. TCRdb re-called the PCR reads through MiXCR, storing one row per CDR3 protein. The table lists fewer than 9,000 distinct CDR3 sequences, roughly 29% of them singletons. Sequenced material: CD4+ T cells from blood, cultured in vitro. The receptors shown here come from a human donor in good health. Both conserved end residues are part of each CDR3. Each record gives: clone size, V gene, J gene, D gene, CDR3 DNA, CDR3 protein. D genes are given only for firm matches. Some rows mark clone size as missing; the rest say once, few, many or name a class of expanded clone.

abundance: once
v_gene: TRBV7-6
j_gene: TRBJ2-7
d_gene: .
CDR3nt: TGTGCCAGCACCCGTTGGGAGCGGACCTCCACCTACGAGCAGTACTTC
CDR3aa: CASTRWERTSTYEQYF

abundance: .
v_gene: TRBV20-1
j_gene: TRBJ1-1
d_gene: .
CDR3nt: TGCAGTGCTACAGGGAGCACTGAAGCTTTCTTT
CDR3aa: CSATGSTEAFF

abundance: .
v_gene: TRBV20-1
j_gene: TRBJ2-7
d_gene: TRBD2
CDR3nt: TGCAGTGCAACACCGGGACTAGCGAGGAGCGAGCAGTACTTC
CDR3aa: CSATPGLARSEQYF

abundance: .
v_gene: TRBV5-4
j_gene: TRBJ2-1
d_gene: .
CDR3nt: TGTGCCAGCAGCGGGGAGTACGGGAGCTCCTACAATGAGCAGTTCTTC
CDR3aa: CASSGEYGSSYNEQFF

abundance: .
v_gene: TRBV6-1
j_gene: TRBJ2-5
d_gene: .
CDR3nt: TGTGCCAGCAGCGCAAATCCTCTGCCCCCTCAAGAGACCCAGTACTTC
CDR3aa: CASSANPLPPQETQYF

abundance: few
v_gene: TRBV2
j_gene: TRBJ1-1
d_gene: .
CDR3nt: TGTGCCAGCAGTCGCCGGACCTACACTGAAGCTTTCTTT
CDR3aa: CASSRRTYTEAFF

abundance: few
v_gene: TRBV7-8
j_gene: TRBJ2-2
d_gene: .
CDR3nt: TGTGCCCATACGGACACGAACACCGGGGAGCTGTTTTTT
CDR3aa: CAHTDTNTGELFF

abundance: .
v_gene: TRBV19
j_gene: TRBJ1-2
d_gene: TRBD1
CDR3nt: TGTGCCAGTAGTATCGGAGGGGGCGACTATGGCTACACCTTC
CDR3aa: CASSIGGGDYGYTF

abundance: .
v_gene: TRBV6-1
j_gene: TRBJ2-4
d_gene: TRBD1
CDR3nt: TGTGCCAGCGGGACAGGGGAGGCGAACATTCAGTACTTC
CDR3aa: CASGTGEANIQYF

abundance: .
v_gene: TRBV14
j_gene: TRBJ1-1
d_gene: .
CDR3nt: TGTGCCAGCAGCCAGAATATGAACACTGAAGCTTTCTTT
CDR3aa: CASSQNMNTEAFF

abundance: few
v_gene: TRBV18
j_gene: TRBJ1-1
d_gene: .
CDR3nt: TGTGCCAGCTCACAAGACAGCATGAACACTGAAGCTTTCTTT
CDR3aa: CASSQDSMNTEAFF

abundance: .
v_gene: TRBV25-1
j_gene: TRBJ1-1
d_gene: .
CDR3nt: TGTGCCAGCACCGGCGCGGGGGCCCCGAACACTGAAGCTTTCTTT
CDR3aa: CASTGAGAPNTEAFF

abundance: few
v_gene: TRBV11-2
j_gene: TRBJ2-3
d_gene: .
CDR3nt: TGTGCCAGCGGCACAGGATTGGACACAGATACGCAGTATTTT
CDR3aa: CASGTGLDTDTQYF

abundance: .
v_gene: TRBV6-5
j_gene: TRBJ1-5
d_gene: .
CDR3nt: TGTGCCAGCAGTTACGAGGGGCGGGGGGATCAGCCCCAGCATTTT
CDR3aa: CASSYEGRGDQPQHF

abundance: .
v_gene: TRBV11-3
j_gene: TRBJ2-3
d_gene: .
CDR3nt: TGTGCCAGCAGCATGGAATACAGCACAGATACGCAGTATTTT
CDR3aa: CASSMEYSTDTQYF

abundance: .
v_gene: TRBV27
j_gene: TRBJ1-2
d_gene: .
CDR3nt: TGTGCCAGCAGGACCTCGACAGCTAACTATGGCTACACCTTC
CDR3aa: CASRTSTANYGYTF

abundance: .
v_gene: TRBV27
j_gene: TRBJ1-1
d_gene: .
CDR3nt: TGTGCCACCAACTCTTCCCCAGGGCGGGGAACTGAAGCTTTCTTT
CDR3aa: CATNSSPGRGTEAFF

abundance: .
v_gene: TRBV6-5
j_gene: TRBJ1-1
d_gene: .
CDR3nt: TGTGCCAGCAGTTACTCGGGCCGGCAGGGGAGGGTGGGCACTGAAGCTTTCTTT
CDR3aa: CASSYSGRQGRVGTEAFF

abundance: .
v_gene: TRBV2
j_gene: TRBJ2-5
d_gene: .
CDR3nt: TGTGCCAGCCTCAAGTCAGGGGTTGCAGAGACCCAGTACTTC
CDR3aa: CASLKSGVAETQYF

abundance: few
v_gene: TRBV6-2/TRBV6-3
j_gene: TRBJ1-6
d_gene: .
CDR3nt: TGTGCCAGCAGTTACTCAACTCAAAATTCACCCCTCCACTTT
CDR3aa: CASSYSTQNSPLHF

abundance: few
v_gene: TRBV7-9
j_gene: TRBJ2-3
d_gene: TRBD2
CDR3nt: TGTGCCAGCAGCAACCCCCTAGCGGGGTTGACAGATACGCAGTATTTT
CDR3aa: CASSNPLAGLTDTQYF

abundance: few
v_gene: TRBV12-3/TRBV12-4
j_gene: TRBJ1-2
d_gene: .
CDR3nt: TGTGCCAGCAGTCGCGGACAGGGCTACACCTTC
CDR3aa: CASSRGQGYTF

abundance: .
v_gene: TRBV7-9
j_gene: TRBJ1-2
d_gene: .
CDR3nt: TGTGCCAGCAGCTTGCAGGCTAACTATGGCTACACCTTC
CDR3aa: CASSLQANYGYTF

abundance: few
v_gene: TRBV6-1
j_gene: TRBJ2-1
d_gene: .
CDR3nt: TGTGCCAGCAGCCCCTCCCCCGGGACGGACAACAATGAGCAGTTCTTC
CDR3aa: CASSPSPGTDNNEQFF

abundance: once
v_gene: TRBV27
j_gene: TRBJ1-4
d_gene: .
CDR3nt: TGTGCCAGCAGTTCCTCAATGGACCATGAAAAACTGTTTTTT
CDR3aa: CASSSSMDHEKLFF

abundance: medium-sized
v_gene: TRBV30
j_gene: TRBJ1-1
d_gene: .
CDR3nt: TGTGCCTGGAGTTTAGGGGTGGACACTGAAGCTTTCTTT
CDR3aa: CAWSLGVDTEAFF

abundance: .
v_gene: TRBV20-1
j_gene: TRBJ2-1
d_gene: TRBD2
CDR3nt: TGCAGTGCCCCCCCTCCCTATAAGCGGGGGGCGGATGAGCAGTTCTTC
CDR3aa: CSAPPPYKRGADEQFF

abundance: .
v_gene: TRBV20-1
j_gene: TRBJ2-5
d_gene: .
CDR3nt: TGCAGTGCTATTCAGCTGGAGACCCAGTACTTC
CDR3aa: CSAIQLETQYF

abundance: few
v_gene: TRBV11-2
j_gene: TRBJ1-1
d_gene: .
CDR3nt: TGTGCCAGCAGCAAATGGGGGGGAGGGGACACTGAAGCTTTCTTT
CDR3aa: CASSKWGGGDTEAFF

abundance: .
v_gene: TRBV7-9
j_gene: TRBJ1-4
d_gene: .
CDR3nt: TGTGCCAGCCAACCTCCGGGACGGGTGAATGAAAAACTGTTTTTT
CDR3aa: CASQPPGRVNEKLFF

abundance: .
v_gene: TRBV7-8
j_gene: TRBJ1-6
d_gene: TRBD1
CDR3nt: TGTGCCAGCAGCCTTCGGACAGGGTATAATTCACCCCTCCACTTT
CDR3aa: CASSLRTGYNSPLHF

abundance: .
v_gene: TRBV5-1
j_gene: TRBJ1-1
d_gene: TRBD1
CDR3nt: TGCGCCAGCAGCCCGAGGACAGGGGGGGAAAACACTGAAGCTTTCTTT
CDR3aa: CASSPRTGGENTEAFF

abundance: .
v_gene: TRBV5-1
j_gene: TRBJ2-1
d_gene: .
CDR3nt: TGCGCCAGCAGCTTGGCCCTTGAAACCCTCCGCAATGAGCAGTTCTTC
CDR3aa: CASSLALETLRNEQFF

abundance: .
v_gene: TRBV21-1
j_gene: TRBJ2-1
d_gene: .
CDR3nt: TGTGCCAGCAGCAAAAGCGGGGGGGCCAATGAGCAGTTCTTC
CDR3aa: CASSKSGGANEQFF

abundance: .
v_gene: TRBV27
j_gene: TRBJ1-4
d_gene: .
CDR3nt: TGTGCCAGCACCTCATGGGGGGCTAATGAAAAACTGTTTTTT
CDR3aa: CASTSWGANEKLFF

abundance: once
v_gene: TRBV6-1
j_gene: TRBJ1-6
d_gene: .
CDR3nt: TGTGCCGGCAGTGCAGGCCCGTATAATTCACCCCTCCACTTT
CDR3aa: CAGSAGPYNSPLHF

abundance: .
v_gene: TRBV25-1
j_gene: TRBJ2-1
d_gene: .
CDR3nt: TGTGCCAGCAGTGAAGTTAGCGCTAGGGATGAGCAGTTCTTC
CDR3aa: CASSEVSARDEQFF

abundance: .
v_gene: TRBV7-8
j_gene: TRBJ1-1
d_gene: .
CDR3nt: TGTGCCAGCAGCTTAGGGGGGTATGAAGCTTTCTTT
CDR3aa: CASSLGGYEAFF

abundance: .
v_gene: TRBV19
j_gene: TRBJ1-1
d_gene: .
CDR3nt: TGTGCCAGTAGTATCCTCACAGGACGGATGAACACTGAACCTTTCTTT
CDR3aa: CASSILTGRMNTEPFF

abundance: .
v_gene: TRBV7-8
j_gene: TRBJ2-2
d_gene: TRBD2
CDR3nt: TGTGCCAGCAGCCCACGGGCGGGGGGAGGCACCGGGGAGCTGTTTTTT
CDR3aa: CASSPRAGGGTGELFF

abundance: few
v_gene: TRBV20-1
j_gene: TRBJ2-7
d_gene: TRBD2
CDR3nt: TGCAGTGCTAGAGTACTAGCGGGCTACGAGCAGTACTTC
CDR3aa: CSARVLAGYEQYF

abundance: .
v_gene: TRBV27
j_gene: TRBJ1-3
d_gene: .
CDR3nt: TGTGCCAGCAGTCCACAGGGTCTAAACACCATATATTTT
CDR3aa: CASSPQGLNTIYF

abundance: .
v_gene: TRBV6-1
j_gene: TRBJ2-7
d_gene: .
CDR3nt: TGTGCCAGCAAATGGGAAGAGGGCGGCTACGAGCAGTACTTC
CDR3aa: CASKWEEGGYEQYF

abundance: .
v_gene: TRBV1
j_gene: TRBJ2-5
d_gene: .
CDR3nt: TGCACCAACAGCCAAGATTCACACCCTTGGGAGCAGGAGACCCAGTACTTC
CDR3aa: CTNSQDSHPWEQETQYF

abundance: few
v_gene: TRBV6-1
j_gene: TRBJ1-1
d_gene: .
CDR3nt: TGTGCCAGCAGAGAGAACACTGAAGCTTTCTTT
CDR3aa: CASRENTEAFF

abundance: few
v_gene: TRBV18
j_gene: TRBJ1-3
d_gene: TRBD1
CDR3nt: TGTGCCAGCTCCCCGGGACAGGTTTCGGGAAACACCATATATTTT
CDR3aa: CASSPGQVSGNTIYF

abundance: few
v_gene: TRBV6-1
j_gene: TRBJ2-1
d_gene: .
CDR3nt: TGTGCCAGCAGTGACGGTTACAATGAGCAGTTCTTC
CDR3aa: CASSDGYNEQFF

abundance: .
v_gene: TRBV9
j_gene: TRBJ2-7
d_gene: TRBD2
CDR3nt: TGTGCCAGCAGCCGACAGTCCTCCGGGGGGTACGAGCAGTACTTC
CDR3aa: CASSRQSSGGYEQYF

abundance: few
v_gene: TRBV19
j_gene: TRBJ1-5
d_gene: .
CDR3nt: TGTGCCAGTAGTATAGGCAGGGGAGATCAGCCCCAGCATTTT
CDR3aa: CASSIGRGDQPQHF

abundance: .
v_gene: TRBV2
j_gene: TRBJ1-1
d_gene: .
CDR3nt: TGTGCCAGCAGTGAGTATCCCCCGGGACACAAGAACACTGAAGCTTTCTTT
CDR3aa: CASSEYPPGHKNTEAFF

abundance: .
v_gene: TRBV15
j_gene: TRBJ1-2
d_gene: .
CDR3nt: TGTGCCACCAGCAGAGATAGTGGAGGCTACACCTTC
CDR3aa: CATSRDSGGYTF

abundance: .
v_gene: TRBV20-1
j_gene: TRBJ2-3
d_gene: .
CDR3nt: TGCAGTGCCCTCCTTGGACAGCTCACAGATACGCAGTATTTT
CDR3aa: CSALLGQLTDTQYF

abundance: .
v_gene: TRBV6-1
j_gene: TRBJ2-2
d_gene: TRBD2
CDR3nt: TGTGCCAGCAGGCCGGGACTAGGTGCGTCTAGCACCGGGGAGCTGTTTTTT
CDR3aa: CASRPGLGASSTGELFF

abundance: .
v_gene: TRBV7-9
j_gene: TRBJ1-1
d_gene: TRBD1
CDR3nt: TGTGCCAGCAGCTTAGGGGGGACAGGGTGGATTGTACCTGAAGCTTTCTTT
CDR3aa: CASSLGGTGWIVPEAFF

abundance: .
v_gene: TRBV7-9
j_gene: TRBJ2-7
d_gene: .
CDR3nt: TGTGCCAGCAGCTTGATTAGGCACCCGTCTAACGAGCAGTACTTC
CDR3aa: CASSLIRHPSNEQYF

abundance: few
v_gene: TRBV7-6
j_gene: TRBJ1-4
d_gene: TRBD1
CDR3nt: TGTGCCAGCAGCTCGGGGACAGGGCCTGAAAAACTGTTTTTT
CDR3aa: CASSSGTGPEKLFF

abundance: .
v_gene: TRBV7-2
j_gene: TRBJ1-3
d_gene: .
CDR3nt: TGTGCCAGCAGCGTCTCCGCCCTGGGGAGTACTGGAAACACCATATATTTT
CDR3aa: CASSVSALGSTGNTIYF

abundance: .
v_gene: TRBV6-5
j_gene: TRBJ2-2
d_gene: .
CDR3nt: TGTGCCAGCAGTTACATAAGCCCAACCGGGGAGCTGTTTTTT
CDR3aa: CASSYISPTGELFF

abundance: .
v_gene: TRBV7-3
j_gene: TRBJ2-3
d_gene: .
CDR3nt: TGTGCCAGCAGCTTGATCCCCCAGAGCACAGATACGCAGTATTTT
CDR3aa: CASSLIPQSTDTQYF